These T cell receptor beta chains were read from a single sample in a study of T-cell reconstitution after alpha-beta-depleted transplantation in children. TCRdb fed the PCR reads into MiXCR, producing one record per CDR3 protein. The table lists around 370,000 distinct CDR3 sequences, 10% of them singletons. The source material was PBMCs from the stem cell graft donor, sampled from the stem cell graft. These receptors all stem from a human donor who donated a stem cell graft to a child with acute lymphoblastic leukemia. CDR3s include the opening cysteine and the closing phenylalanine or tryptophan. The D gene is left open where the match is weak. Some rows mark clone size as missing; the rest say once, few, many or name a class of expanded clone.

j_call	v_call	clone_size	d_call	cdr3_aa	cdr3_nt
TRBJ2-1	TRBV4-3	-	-	CASSQQTGDNEQFF	TGCGCCAGCAGCCAACAGACGGGTGACAATGAGCAGTTCTTC
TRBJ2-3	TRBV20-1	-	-	CSARVRSLTDTQYF	TGCAGTGCTAGAGTCCGGTCCCTCACAGATACGCAGTATTTT
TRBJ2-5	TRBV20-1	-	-	CSARDGGKEFQETQYF	TGCAGTGCTAGAGATGGCGGAAAGGAATTCCAAGAGACCCAGTACTTC
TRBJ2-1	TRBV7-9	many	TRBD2	CASSEGLAGREQFF	TGTGCCAGCAGCGAGGGACTAGCGGGAAGGGAGCAGTTCTTC
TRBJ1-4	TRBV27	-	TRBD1	CASSRLPGQGNEKLFF	TGTGCCAGCAGTCGGCTACCGGGACAGGGTAATGAAAAACTGTTTTTT
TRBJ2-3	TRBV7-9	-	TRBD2	CASSLGTSGTADTQYF	TGTGCCAGCAGCTTAGGGACTAGCGGGACCGCAGATACGCAGTATTTT
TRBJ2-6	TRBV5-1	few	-	CASSLALPGPRGAGANVLTF	TGCGCCAGCAGCTTGGCTCTGCCGGGGCCTAGAGGAGCTGGGGCCAACGTCCTGACTTTC
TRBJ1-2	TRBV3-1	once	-	CASSHRRSGTNGYTF	TGTGCCAGCAGCCACAGGAGGTCCGGGACTAATGGCTACACCTTC
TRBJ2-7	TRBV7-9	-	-	CASSLGRTSEQYF	TGTGCCAGCAGCTTAGGGAGGACGAGCGAGCAGTACTTC
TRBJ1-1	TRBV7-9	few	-	CASSLLTEAFF	TGTGCCAGCAGCTTACTCACTGAAGCTTTCTTT
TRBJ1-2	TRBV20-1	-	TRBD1	CSARTGGGYGYTF	TGCAGTGCCCGGACAGGGGGCGGCTATGGCTACACCTTC
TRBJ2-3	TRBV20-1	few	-	CSARSIHALYTQYF	TGCAGTGCTAGGTCCATCCACGCACTATATACGCAGTATTTT
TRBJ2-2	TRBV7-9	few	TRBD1	CASSFSRGHTGELFF	TGTGCCAGCAGCTTTAGCAGGGGGCACACCGGGGAGCTGTTTTTT
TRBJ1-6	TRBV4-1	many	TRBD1	CASRATGGSLPLHF	TGCGCCAGCAGAGCGACAGGGGGAAGTTTACCCCTCCACTTT
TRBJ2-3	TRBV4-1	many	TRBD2	CASSQDPGRPDTQYF	TGCGCCAGCAGCCAAGATCCCGGGAGGCCAGATACGCAGTATTTT
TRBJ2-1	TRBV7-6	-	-	CASSPVAVSYNEQFF	TGTGCCAGCAGCCCGGTAGCGGTGAGCTACAATGAGCAGTTCTTC
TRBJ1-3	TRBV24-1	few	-	CATSDLRYPNGQSRNTIYF	TGTGCCACCAGTGATTTGCGCTACCCGAATGGACAGTCCCGAAACACCATATATTTT
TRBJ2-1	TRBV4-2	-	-	CASSQESGDEQFF	TGTGCCAGCAGCCAAGAGTCTGGCGATGAGCAGTTCTTC
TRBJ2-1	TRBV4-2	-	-	CASSLPNRLESTNEQFF	TGTGCCAGCAGCCTACCAAATCGACTAGAATCCACCAATGAGCAGTTCTTC
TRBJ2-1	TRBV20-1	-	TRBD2	CGLAGIKQFF	TGCGGGCTAGCGGGAATAAAGCAGTTCTTC
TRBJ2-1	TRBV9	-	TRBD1	CASSVVARGYNEQFF	TGTGCCAGCAGCGTAGTAGCCAGGGGGTACAATGAGCAGTTCTTC
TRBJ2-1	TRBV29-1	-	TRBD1	CSVLPLSTGATYNEQFF	TGCAGCGTTCTCCCCCTCTCGACAGGGGCGACCTACAATGAGCAGTTCTTC
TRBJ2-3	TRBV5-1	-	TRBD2	CASSIAGTSGRTDTQYF	TGCGCCAGCAGCATTGCCGGGACTAGCGGGAGAACAGATACGCAGTATTTT
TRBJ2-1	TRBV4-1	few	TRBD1	CASSYNPGQGAYNEQFF	TGCGCCAGCAGCTACAACCCGGGACAGGGGGCCTACAATGAGCAGTTCTTC
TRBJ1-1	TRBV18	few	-	CASSPLQDRGTEAFF	TGTGCCAGCTCACCACTGCAGGACCGAGGCACTGAAGCTTTCTTT
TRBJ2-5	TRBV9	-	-	CASSPLPEETQYF	TGTGCCAGCAGCCCTCTTCCGGAGGAGACCCAGTACTTC
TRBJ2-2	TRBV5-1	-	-	CASSLKVVSDTGELFF	TGCGCCAGCAGCTTGAAGGTGGTTTCGGACACCGGGGAGCTGTTTTTT
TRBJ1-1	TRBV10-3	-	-	CATTGYTEAFF	TGTGCCACCACAGGGTACACTGAAGCTTTCTTT
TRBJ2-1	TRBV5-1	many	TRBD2	CASSSGLAGYNEQFF	TGTGCCAGCAGCTCGGGACTAGCGGGGTACAATGAGCAGTTCTTC
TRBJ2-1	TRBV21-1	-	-	CASSRGGGQGSYNEQFF	TGTGCCAGCAGCAGGGGGGGGGGACAGGGGTCCTACAATGAGCAGTTCTTC
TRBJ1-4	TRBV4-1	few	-	CASSQQGFGEKLFF	TGCGCCAGCAGCCAACAGGGATTCGGTGAAAAACTGTTTTTT
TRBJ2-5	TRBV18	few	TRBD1	CASSPATGGRETQYF	TGTGCCAGCTCACCAGCGACAGGGGGCCGAGAGACCCAGTACTTC
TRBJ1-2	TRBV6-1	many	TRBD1	CATSGTGYNYGYTF	TGTGCCACCTCTGGGACAGGGTATAACTATGGCTACACCTTC
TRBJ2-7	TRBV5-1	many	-	CASKGQIGTYEQYF	TGCGCCAGCAAGGGTCAGATCGGCACCTACGAGCAGTACTTC
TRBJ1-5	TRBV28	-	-	CASTTFGRSNQPQHF	TGTGCCAGCACCACATTCGGGCGAAGCAATCAGCCCCAGCATTTT
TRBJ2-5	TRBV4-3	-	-	CASSQSGSGPETQYF	TGCGCCAGCAGCCAATCGGGATCGGGGCCAGAGACCCAGTACTTC
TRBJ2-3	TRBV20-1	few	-	CSARQGTDTQYF	TGCAGTGCTAGACAGGGCACAGATACGCAGTATTTT
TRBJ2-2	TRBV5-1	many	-	CASSLVGQAGELFF	TGCGCCAGCAGCTTGGTCGGACAAGCTGGGGAGCTGTTTTTT
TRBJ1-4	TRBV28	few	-	CASSLRARGGLFF	TGTGCCAGCAGTCTCCGGGCCAGGGGCGGACTGTTTTTT
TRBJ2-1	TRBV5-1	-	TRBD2	CASSLAASGNEQFF	TGCGCCAGCAGCTTGGCAGCTAGCGGGAATGAGCAGTTCTTC
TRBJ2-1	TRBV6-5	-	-	CASSYFERSAEQFF	TGTGCCAGCAGTTACTTTGAGAGGTCAGCGGAGCAGTTCTTC
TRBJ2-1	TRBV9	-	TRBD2	CASSALLAGRVGEQFF	TGTGCCAGCAGCGCCTTACTAGCGGGGAGGGTGGGTGAGCAGTTCTTC
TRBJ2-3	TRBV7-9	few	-	CASSLPNGRETDTQYF	TGTGCCAGCAGCTTGCCCAACGGACGCGAAACAGATACGCAGTATTTT
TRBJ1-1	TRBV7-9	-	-	CASRPGNLTEAFF	TGTGCCAGCCGCCCGGGTAATCTCACTGAAGCTTTCTTT
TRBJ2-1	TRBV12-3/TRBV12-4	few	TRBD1	CASSRQGGIANEQFF	TGTGCCAGCAGTAGACAGGGGGGGATCGCCAATGAGCAGTTCTTC
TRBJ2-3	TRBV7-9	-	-	CASSLTAGSSTDTQYF	TGTGCCAGCAGCTTAACAGCAGGCTCTAGCACAGATACGCAGTATTTT
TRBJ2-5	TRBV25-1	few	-	CASSELDRKETQYF	TGTGCCAGCAGTGAGTTGGATAGGAAAGAGACCCAGTACTTC
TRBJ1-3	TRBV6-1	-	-	CASSRGRYSGNTIYF	TGTGCCAGCAGTCGCGGACGGTACTCTGGAAACACCATATATTTT
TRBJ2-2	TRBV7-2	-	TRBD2	CASTSGRGAGELFF	TGTGCCAGCACTAGCGGGAGGGGGGCCGGGGAGCTGTTTTTT
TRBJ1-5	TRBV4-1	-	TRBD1	CASSQAGTGDQPQHF	TGCGCCAGCAGCCAAGCCGGGACAGGGGATCAGCCCCAGCATTTT
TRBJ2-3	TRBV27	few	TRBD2	CASSFGREVATQYF	TGTGCCAGCAGTTTCGGCCGGGAGGTGGCTACGCAGTATTTT
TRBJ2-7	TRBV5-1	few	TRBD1	CASSTDRDTYEQYF	TGCGCCAGCAGCACGGACAGGGACACCTACGAGCAGTACTTC
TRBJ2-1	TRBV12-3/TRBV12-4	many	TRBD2	CASSLTLAGGGNEQFF	TGTGCCAGCAGCTTAACCCTGGCGGGAGGCGGGAATGAGCAGTTCTTC
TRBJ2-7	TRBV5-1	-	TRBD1	CASSVGDRVDEQYF	TGCGCCAGCAGCGTAGGGGACAGGGTGGACGAGCAGTACTTC
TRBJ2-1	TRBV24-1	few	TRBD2	CATSDSLAGGRNEQFF	TGTGCCACCAGTGATTCGCTAGCGGGAGGGAGGAATGAGCAGTTCTTC